The rows below give T cell receptor beta chains drawn from one sample of a study of T cells after somatic rescue of genetic block. Using immunoSEQ multiplex PCR, the repertoire was profiled, and TCRdb retains in-frame clones only, with some absent. Among approximately 10,000 clones listed, 71% were seen once. The specimen was peripheral blood mononuclear cells (PBMCs). These receptors were taken from a boy between 10 and 17 years old. Each CDR3 is given with its conserved first and last residue. The D gene is left open where the match is weak. Only part of the rows carry a size: once, few, many, or a class if the clone is expanded.

abundance	j_gene	d_gene	v_gene	CDR3aa	CDR3nt
medium-sized	TRBJ2-5	-	TRBV28	CASSLTWGAQETQYF	TGTGCCAGCAGTTTAACTTGGGGGGCCCAAGAGACCCAGTACTTC
few	TRBJ2-1	-	TRBV7-3	CASSLMGRKTSNEQFF	TGTGCCAGCAGCTTAATGGGACGTAAGACTAGCAATGAGCAGTTCTTC
-	TRBJ1-4	-	TRBV9	CASSRDIDEKLFF	TGTGCCAGCAGCCGGGACATCGATGAAAAACTGTTTTTT
once	TRBJ1-5	TRBD1	TRBV28	CASSLGTGLGNQPQHF	TGTGCCAGCAGTTTGGGGACAGGGCTAGGCAATCAGCCCCAGCATTTT
once	TRBJ1-3	-	TRBV18	CASSPIQQPGNTIYF	TGTGCCAGCTCACCAATCCAGCAGCCAGGGAACACCATATATTTT
-	TRBJ1-2	-	TRBV25-1	CASRLGRYGYTF	TGTGCCAGCAGGTTGGGGCGTTATGGCTACACCTTC
-	TRBJ2-2	TRBD2	TRBV28	CASSLLAGANTGELFF	TGTGCCAGCAGTTTACTAGCGGGGGCCAACACCGGGGAGCTGTTTTTT
few	TRBJ2-2	-	TRBV7-3	CASSPTGTGELFF	TGTGCCAGCAGCCCCACAGGCACCGGGGAGCTGTTTTTT
-	TRBJ1-2	-	TRBV6-6	CASTIFGGGHGYTF	TGTGCCAGCACCATCTTCGGGGGTGGACATGGCTACACCTTC
few	TRBJ2-5	-	TRBV30	CAWSEGETQYF	TGTGCCTGGAGTGAAGGGGAGACCCAGTACTTC
-	TRBJ2-3	-	TRBV9	CASSVEPGADTQYF	TGTGCCAGCAGCGTGGAGCCGGGTGCAGATACGCAGTATTTT
-	TRBJ2-1	-	TRBV20-1	CSASDGEQFF	TGCAGTGCTAGTGACGGGGAGCAGTTCTTC
-	TRBJ2-7	TRBD2	TRBV10-3	CAISESTSGRYYEQYF	TGTGCCATCAGTGAGTCTACTAGCGGGAGATACTACGAGCAGTACTTC
-	TRBJ2-1	-	TRBV5-4	CASSSVGGEQFF	TGTGCCAGCAGCTCGGTAGGAGGTGAGCAGTTCTTC
-	TRBJ2-7	TRBD2	TRBV28	CASSLIGTSYEQYF	TGTGCCAGCAGTTTGATCGGGACTAGCTACGAGCAGTACTTC
-	TRBJ1-4	-	TRBV28	CASSFPQGNEKLFF	TGTGCCAGCAGTTTTCCCCAGGGAAATGAAAAACTGTTTTTT
once	TRBJ2-1	-	TRBV27	CASSLNTHDEQFF	TGTGCCAGCAGTTTAAACACGCATGATGAGCAGTTCTTC